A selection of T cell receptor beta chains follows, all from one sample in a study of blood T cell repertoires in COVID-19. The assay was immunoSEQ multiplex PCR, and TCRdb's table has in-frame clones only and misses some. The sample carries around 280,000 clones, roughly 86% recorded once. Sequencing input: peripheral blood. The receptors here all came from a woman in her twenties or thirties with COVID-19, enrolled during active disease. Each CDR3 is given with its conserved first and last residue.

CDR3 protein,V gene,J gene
CASSSRTYEQYF,TRBV27,TRBJ2-7
CASSYSVGAGNEQYF,TRBV27,TRBJ2-7
CASSPYQGAPMKAFF,TRBV28,TRBJ1-1
CASSTEVSLSGELFF,TRBV5-4,TRBJ2-2
CAFRDTAYEQYF,TRBV30,TRBJ2-7
CASSWAGGPYNEQFF,TRBV27,TRBJ2-1
CSALVGDTQYF,TRBV20-1,TRBJ2-3
CASSGSNSYGYTF,TRBV9,TRBJ1-2
CASSSPETVVRGYTF,TRBV28,TRBJ1-2
CASSQDHLTSGRAANEQFF,TRBV3-1/TRBV3-2,TRBJ2-1
CASSEVPAATDTQYF,TRBV6-1,TRBJ2-3
CASSEASRAVRRDTQYF,TRBV2,TRBJ2-3
CASSRVLNTEAFF,TRBV6-5,TRBJ1-1
CASGILGLRGETQYF,TRBV14,TRBJ2-5
CASSFGTGDPGLAGGPSSTQYF,TRBV5-1,TRBJ2-3
CASSFGSLNTEAFF,TRBV27,TRBJ1-1
CASSLTGRVNEAFF,TRBV5-1,TRBJ1-1
CASLNPGQGRGSNYGYTF,TRBV12-1,TRBJ1-2
CASGSSRAASTDTQYF,TRBV12-5,TRBJ2-3
CASSDALGADTQYF,TRBV6-1,TRBJ2-3
CASSQGGTNTEAFF,TRBV4-1,TRBJ1-1
CASSPSGQDNEKLFF,TRBV28,TRBJ1-4
CSVEGGGTRGFF,TRBV29-1,TRBJ2-1
CASSLRSLMNIEAFF,TRBV7-9,TRBJ1-1
CASSTTGTETQYF,TRBV19,TRBJ2-5
CASSLIGGGEQFF,TRBV7-3,TRBJ2-1
CASSSQGGNEQFF,TRBV6-5,TRBJ2-1
CASSHPGVNQPQHF,TRBV4-1,TRBJ1-5
CASSSGLATDTQYF,TRBV18,TRBJ2-3
CASSLVRGQGAYEQYF,TRBV5-5,TRBJ2-7
CASRVGGPAKNIQYF,TRBV28,TRBJ2-4
CASSSGQGYEQYF,TRBV6-2/TRBV6-3,TRBJ2-7
CASTSGTSGKGELFF,TRBV19,TRBJ2-2
CASSIMTGQTYEQYF,TRBV7-6,TRBJ2-7
CSVDARMGTEAFF,TRBV29-1,TRBJ1-1
CASSQGGAGGGYEQYF,TRBV4-3,TRBJ2-7
CASSSRAGDTDTQYF,TRBV5-1,TRBJ2-3
CASSLSQTRETQYF,TRBV28,TRBJ2-5
CASSEQRGEKLFF,TRBV6-1,TRBJ1-4
CASSRGDRKYGYTF,TRBV6-5,TRBJ1-2